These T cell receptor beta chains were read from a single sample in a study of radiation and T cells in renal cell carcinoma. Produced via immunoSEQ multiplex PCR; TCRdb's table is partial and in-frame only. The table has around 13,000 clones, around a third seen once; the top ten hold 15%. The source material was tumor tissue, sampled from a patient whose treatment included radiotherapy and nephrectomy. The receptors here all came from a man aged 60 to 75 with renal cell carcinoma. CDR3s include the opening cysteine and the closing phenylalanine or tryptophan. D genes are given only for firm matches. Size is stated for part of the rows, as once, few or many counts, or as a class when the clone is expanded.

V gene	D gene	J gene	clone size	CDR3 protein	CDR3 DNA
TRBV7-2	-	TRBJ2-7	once	CASMHGSYEQYF	TGTGCCAGCATGCACGGCTCCTACGAGCAGTACTTC
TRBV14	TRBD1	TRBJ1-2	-	CASSQDRGVVYGYTF	TGTGCCAGCAGCCAAGACAGGGGGGTTGTCTATGGCTACACCTTC
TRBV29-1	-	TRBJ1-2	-	CSVEDSRYGYTF	TGCAGCGTTGAGGACTCTAGGTATGGCTACACCTTC
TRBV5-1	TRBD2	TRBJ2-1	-	CASLTSGGANEQFF	TGCGCCAGCCTGACTAGCGGGGGCGCCAATGAGCAGTTCTTC
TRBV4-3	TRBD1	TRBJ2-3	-	CASSQLPTGGQDTQYF	TGCGCCAGCAGCCAACTCCCCACAGGGGGCCAAGATACGCAGTATTTT
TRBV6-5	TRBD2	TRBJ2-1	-	CASSAGLAVLNEQFF	TGTGCCAGCAGTGCGGGACTAGCGGTGCTCAATGAGCAGTTCTTC
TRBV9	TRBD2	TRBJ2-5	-	CASSQSGSQETQYF	TGTGCCAGCAGCCAGAGCGGGAGTCAAGAGACCCAGTACTTC
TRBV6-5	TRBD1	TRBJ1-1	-	CASSYPGQGGTEAFF	TGTGCCAGCAGTTACCCCGGACAGGGAGGAACTGAAGCTTTCTTT
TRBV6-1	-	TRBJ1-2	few	CASSEDPFGGLRDTF	TGTGCCAGCAGTGAGGACCCTTTTGGCGGACTCCGCGACACCTTC
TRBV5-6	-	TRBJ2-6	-	CASSTGTFTVSGANVLTF	TGTGCCAGCAGCACAGGGACCTTTACCGTCTCTGGGGCCAACGTCCTGACTTTC
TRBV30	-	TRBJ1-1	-	CAWRGRHFAEAFF	TGTGCCTGGAGAGGAAGACACTTCGCCGAAGCTTTCTTT
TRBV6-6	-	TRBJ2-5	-	CASSYDYLETQYF	TGTGCCAGCAGTTACGACTACTTAGAGACCCAGTACTTC
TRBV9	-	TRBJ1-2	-	CASSVAAGTTPYGYTF	TGTGCCAGCAGCGTAGCGGCTGGGACTACCCCCTATGGCTACACCTTC
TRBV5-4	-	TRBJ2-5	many	CASSLAETQYF	TGTGCCAGCAGCTTGGCAGAGACCCAGTACTTC
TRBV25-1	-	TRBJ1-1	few	CASSEAQGHTEAFF	TGTGCCAGCAGTGAGGCACAGGGTCACACTGAAGCTTTCTTT
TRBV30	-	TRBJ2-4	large	CAWGPKNIQYF	TGTGCCTGGGGTCCCAAAAACATTCAGTACTTC
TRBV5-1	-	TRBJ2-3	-	CASRNSVTQYF	TGCGCCAGCAGAAACTCTGTAACGCAGTATTTT
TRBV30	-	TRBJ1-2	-	CAWKSGFNYGYTF	TGTGCCTGGAAGTCAGGTTTTAACTATGGCTACACCTTC
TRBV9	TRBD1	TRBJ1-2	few	CASSVGQGSGYTF	TGTGCCAGCAGCGTGGGACAGGGCTCTGGCTACACCTTC
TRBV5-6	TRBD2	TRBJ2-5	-	CASSWGTSGSQGTQYF	TGTGCCAGCAGCTGGGGGACTAGCGGGAGCCAGGGGACCCAGTACTTC
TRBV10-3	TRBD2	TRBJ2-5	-	CAISDYAGGEETQYF	TGTGCCATCAGTGATTATGCGGGGGGGGAAGAGACCCAGTACTTC
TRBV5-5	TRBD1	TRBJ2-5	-	CASSFGVRDRPQETQYF	TGTGCCAGCAGCTTCGGAGTCCGGGACAGGCCTCAAGAGACCCAGTACTTC
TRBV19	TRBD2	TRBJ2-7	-	CASSSGGSRGTYEQYF	TGTGCCAGTAGTAGCGGGGGGTCCCGCGGGACCTACGAGCAGTACTTC
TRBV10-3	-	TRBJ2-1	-	CAISDRISSYNEQFF	TGTGCCATCAGTGACAGAATAAGCTCCTACAATGAGCAGTTCTTC
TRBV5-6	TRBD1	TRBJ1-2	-	CASSLGGDRGTYGYTF	TGTGCCAGCAGCTTGGGAGGGGACAGGGGGACATATGGCTACACCTTC
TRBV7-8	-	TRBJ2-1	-	CASSLRGSYNEQFF	TGTGCCAGCAGCTTAAGGGGGTCCTACAATGAGCAGTTCTTC
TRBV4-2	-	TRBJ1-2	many	CASSHVDGEVYGYTF	TGTGCCAGCAGCCATGTAGACGGTGAGGTCTATGGCTACACCTTC
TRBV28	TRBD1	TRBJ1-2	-	CASSSPGGYGYTF	TGTGCCAGCAGTTCCCCAGGGGGCTATGGCTACACCTTC
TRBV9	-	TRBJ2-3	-	CASSGTGHSTDTQYF	TGTGCCAGCAGCGGAACGGGACATAGCACAGATACGCAGTATTTT
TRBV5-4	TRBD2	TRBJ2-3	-	CASSPRGGGTDTQYF	TGTGCCAGCAGCCCACGGGGGGGTGGGACAGATACGCAGTATTTT
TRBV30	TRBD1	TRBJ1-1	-	CAWGLPGGMNTEAFF	TGTGCCTGGGGACTTCCAGGGGGCATGAACACTGAAGCTTTCTTT
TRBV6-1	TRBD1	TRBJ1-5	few	CASSSRDRGNQPQHF	TGTGCCAGCAGTTCCCGGGACAGGGGAAATCAGCCCCAGCATTTT
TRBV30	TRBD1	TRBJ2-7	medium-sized	CAWGWTGSYEQYF	TGTGCCTGGGGGTGGACAGGGTCCTACGAGCAGTACTTC
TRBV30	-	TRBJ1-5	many	CAWSDSIDWQYNQPQHF	TGTGCCTGGAGTGACTCCATTGATTGGCAGTACAATCAGCCCCAGCATTTT
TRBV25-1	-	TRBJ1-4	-	CASRRARGEKLFF	TGTGCCAGTCGACGGGCGCGCGGTGAAAAACTGTTTTTT
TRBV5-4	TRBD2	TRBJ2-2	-	CASSSRGGADTGELFF	TGTGCCAGCAGCTCGCGGGGGGGCGCAGACACCGGGGAGCTGTTTTTT
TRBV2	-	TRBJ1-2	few	CASSEFGYTF	TGTGCCAGCAGTGAATTTGGCTACACCTTC
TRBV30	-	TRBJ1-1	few	CAWRRENTEAFF	TGTGCCTGGAGGAGAGAGAACACTGAAGCTTTCTTT
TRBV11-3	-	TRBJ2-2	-	CASSLEFWGRSTGELFF	TGTGCCAGCAGCTTAGAGTTTTGGGGTAGGAGCACCGGGGAGCTGTTTTTT
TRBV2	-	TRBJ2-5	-	CASSEPGRFPLETQYF	TGTGCCAGCAGTGAGCCAGGACGGTTTCCACTAGAGACCCAGTACTTC